The rows below give T cell receptor beta chains drawn from one sample of a study of blood T cell repertoires in COVID-19. TCRdb's table, derived via immunoSEQ multiplex PCR, lists solely in-frame clones and lacks some. Altogether a few hundred thousand clones are present, about nine tenths being singletons, with the ten largest covering 1%. Sequencing was carried out using peripheral blood. All receptors derive from a man aged 45 to 65 with active or convalescent COVID-19. Both conserved end residues are part of each CDR3. D genes are given only for firm matches. Clone size is not always given. Where it is, it says once, few, many or a class for expanded clones.

D gene: TRBD1; J gene: TRBJ2-7; V gene: TRBV29-1; clone size: .; CDR3 DNA: TGCAGCGCCCCAGGGACAGGGGAGTCCCTCGAGCAGTACTTC; CDR3 protein: CSAPGTGESLEQYF
D gene: TRBD1; J gene: TRBJ1-3; V gene: TRBV10-3; clone size: .; CDR3 DNA: TGTGCCATCAATAACAGGGGTCCGTCTGGAAACACCATATATTTT; CDR3 protein: CAINNRGPSGNTIYF
D gene: .; J gene: TRBJ2-6; V gene: TRBV28; clone size: .; CDR3 DNA: TGTGCCAGCCACGAACAGACCCGGGAGGCCAACGTCCTGACTTTC; CDR3 protein: CASHEQTREANVLTF
D gene: TRBD1; J gene: TRBJ2-7; V gene: TRBV11-2; clone size: .; CDR3 DNA: TGTGCCAGCAGCTTAGACCGGGACAGCGAGCAGTACTTC; CDR3 protein: CASSLDRDSEQYF
D gene: .; J gene: TRBJ1-5; V gene: TRBV6-2/TRBV6-3; clone size: .; CDR3 DNA: TGTGCCAGCAGTTACCGTGGGGGGGAAAGCAATCAGCCCCAGCATTTT; CDR3 protein: CASSYRGGESNQPQHF
D gene: .; J gene: TRBJ1-1; V gene: TRBV29-1; clone size: .; CDR3 DNA: TGCAGCGTTGACCCCGCAGGGCAAGGGACTGAAGCTTTCTTT; CDR3 protein: CSVDPAGQGTEAFF
D gene: .; J gene: TRBJ2-4; V gene: TRBV4-3; clone size: .; CDR3 DNA: TGCGCCAGCAGCCCCAGGCTTTTAGCCAAAAACATTCAGTACTTC; CDR3 protein: CASSPRLLAKNIQYF
D gene: TRBD1; J gene: TRBJ2-7; V gene: TRBV30; clone size: few; CDR3 DNA: TGTGCCTGGAGTAGACAGGGCCCAGTCTACGAGCAGTACTTC; CDR3 protein: CAWSRQGPVYEQYF
D gene: TRBD1; J gene: TRBJ2-7; V gene: TRBV2; clone size: .; CDR3 DNA: TGTGCCAGCCGTATGACAGGGGGCTACGAGCAGTACTTC; CDR3 protein: CASRMTGGYEQYF
D gene: .; J gene: TRBJ2-7; V gene: TRBV6-5; clone size: .; CDR3 DNA: TGTGCCACCACAGTTAGGGGCCCCTACGAGCAGTACTTC; CDR3 protein: CATTVRGPYEQYF
D gene: TRBD2; J gene: TRBJ2-2; V gene: TRBV25-1; clone size: .; CDR3 DNA: TGTGCCAGCGGGGGGGGATACACCGGGGAGCTGTTTTTT; CDR3 protein: CASGGGYTGELFF
D gene: TRBD1; J gene: TRBJ1-2; V gene: TRBV7-2; clone size: .; CDR3 DNA: TGTGCCAGCAGGCCCGGAGGACAGGTCCCTTCTGGCTACACCTTC; CDR3 protein: CASRPGGQVPSGYTF
D gene: .; J gene: TRBJ2-7; V gene: TRBV5-1; clone size: .; CDR3 DNA: TGCGCCAGCAGCTCCAGGGGTCTCCCCTCCTACGAGCAGTACTTC; CDR3 protein: CASSSRGLPSYEQYF
D gene: TRBD2; J gene: TRBJ2-1; V gene: TRBV5-1; clone size: .; CDR3 DNA: TGCGCCAGCAGCATTAGCGGGGTTAGCAATGAGCAGTTCTTC; CDR3 protein: CASSISGVSNEQFF
D gene: TRBD2; J gene: TRBJ2-3; V gene: TRBV11-3; clone size: .; CDR3 DNA: TGTGCCAGCAGCTCCCGGACTAGCGGGGTGGTAGATACGCAGTATTTT; CDR3 protein: CASSSRTSGVVDTQYF
D gene: .; J gene: TRBJ1-6; V gene: TRBV7-8; clone size: .; CDR3 DNA: TGTGCCAGCAGCCTTGACAGCAGACATAATTCACCCCTCCACTTT; CDR3 protein: CASSLDSRHNSPLHF
D gene: .; J gene: TRBJ2-5; V gene: TRBV10-3; clone size: .; CDR3 DNA: TGTGCCATCAGTCCCCAGGGCCAAGAGACCCAGTACTTC; CDR3 protein: CAISPQGQETQYF
D gene: .; J gene: TRBJ1-1; V gene: TRBV4-3; clone size: once; CDR3 DNA: TGCGCCAGCAGCCAAGATACGGGGGGTGGCACTGAAGCTTTCTTT; CDR3 protein: CASSQDTGGGTEAFF
D gene: TRBD2; J gene: TRBJ2-5; V gene: TRBV5-4; clone size: .; CDR3 DNA: TGTGCCAGCAGCCCCCCGCCAGCGGGGGGGTTGGAGACCCAGTACTTC; CDR3 protein: CASSPPPAGGLETQYF
D gene: TRBD2; J gene: TRBJ2-7; V gene: TRBV10-3; clone size: .; CDR3 DNA: TGTGCCATCAGTGGACTAGCGGAGGAGTCGGTGCAGTACTTC; CDR3 protein: CAISGLAEESVQYF
D gene: TRBD1; J gene: TRBJ1-5; V gene: TRBV5-8; clone size: once; CDR3 DNA: TGTGCCAGCAGCTTGGGATTGGGGACAGGGAATCAGCCCCAGCATTTT; CDR3 protein: CASSLGLGTGNQPQHF
D gene: .; J gene: TRBJ2-5; V gene: TRBV28; clone size: .; CDR3 DNA: TGTGCCAGCAGCCAGGGGGGATCTTCTAAAGAGACCCAGTACTTC; CDR3 protein: CASSQGGSSKETQYF
D gene: TRBD1; J gene: TRBJ1-5; V gene: TRBV28; clone size: .; CDR3 DNA: TGTGCCAGCAGTATGACAGGGTACCAGAATCAGCCCCAGCATTTT; CDR3 protein: CASSMTGYQNQPQHF
D gene: TRBD2; J gene: TRBJ2-1; V gene: TRBV5-1; clone size: .; CDR3 DNA: TGCGCCAGCAGCCGTGGGGTAGCGGGGTACAATGAGCAGTTCTTC; CDR3 protein: CASSRGVAGYNEQFF
D gene: .; J gene: TRBJ1-6; V gene: TRBV6-5; clone size: .; CDR3 DNA: TGTGCCAGCAAAAGGACAGTTCGGTCACCCCTCCACTTT; CDR3 protein: CASKRTVRSPLHF
D gene: .; J gene: TRBJ1-1; V gene: TRBV6-5; clone size: .; CDR3 DNA: TGTGCCAGCAGTCTAAAGTTGAACACTGAAGCTTTCTTT; CDR3 protein: CASSLKLNTEAFF
D gene: .; J gene: TRBJ1-2; V gene: TRBV7-8; clone size: .; CDR3 DNA: TGTGCCAGCAGCTTAAGCCGAGGATCGGGCTACACCTTC; CDR3 protein: CASSLSRGSGYTF
D gene: TRBD1; J gene: TRBJ2-7; V gene: TRBV28; clone size: .; CDR3 DNA: TGTGCCAGCAGTTTACTACAGGGGGGCGAGCAGTACTTC; CDR3 protein: CASSLLQGGEQYF
D gene: TRBD1; J gene: TRBJ1-4; V gene: TRBV6-5; clone size: few; CDR3 DNA: TGTGCCAGCAAGGGACAGGAAAATGAAAAACTGTTTTTT; CDR3 protein: CASKGQENEKLFF
D gene: .; J gene: TRBJ2-1; V gene: TRBV6-5; clone size: .; CDR3 DNA: TGTGCCAGCAGTTACAGAGAACAGGGAGTAGAGCAGTTCTTC; CDR3 protein: CASSYREQGVEQFF
D gene: .; J gene: TRBJ2-1; V gene: TRBV7-3; clone size: .; CDR3 DNA: TGTGCCAGCAGCCTCAACGGGGGCTCCTACAATGAGCAGTTCTTC; CDR3 protein: CASSLNGGSYNEQFF
D gene: TRBD1; J gene: TRBJ2-2; V gene: TRBV27; clone size: once; CDR3 DNA: TGTGCCAGCAGTCGGACAGGGGGGACCGGGGAGCTGTTTTTT; CDR3 protein: CASSRTGGTGELFF
D gene: .; J gene: TRBJ1-1; V gene: TRBV18; clone size: .; CDR3 DNA: TGTGCCAGCTCACCTACGGGGAGAATGAACACTGAAGCTTTCTTT; CDR3 protein: CASSPTGRMNTEAFF
D gene: TRBD1; J gene: TRBJ2-5; V gene: TRBV30; clone size: .; CDR3 DNA: TGTGCCTGGAGGCGGACAGGGCAAGAGACCCAGTACTTC; CDR3 protein: CAWRRTGQETQYF
D gene: TRBD2; J gene: TRBJ2-7; V gene: TRBV4-1; clone size: .; CDR3 DNA: TGCGCCAGCAGCCCCCTGGGGGCTAGCGGGAGCTACGAGCAGTACTTC; CDR3 protein: CASSPLGASGSYEQYF
D gene: .; J gene: TRBJ2-7; V gene: TRBV6-5; clone size: .; CDR3 DNA: TGTGCCAGCAGTTACGACTCAGTCTTCTCCTACGAGCAGTACTTC; CDR3 protein: CASSYDSVFSYEQYF
D gene: .; J gene: TRBJ1-1; V gene: TRBV7-7; clone size: .; CDR3 DNA: TGTGCTAGCAGCTTTTTGGTTAGGGGTGCGAGGACTGAAGCTTTCTTT; CDR3 protein: CASSFLVRGARTEAFF
D gene: .; J gene: TRBJ2-7; V gene: TRBV4-2; clone size: .; CDR3 DNA: TGTGCCAGCAGCCAAGAGGCAGGGAACTACGAGCAGTACTTC; CDR3 protein: CASSQEAGNYEQYF
D gene: .; J gene: TRBJ2-1; V gene: TRBV7-3; clone size: few; CDR3 DNA: TGTGCCAGCAGCCCCCGCCGGAGCTCCTACAATGAGCAGTTCTTC; CDR3 protein: CASSPRRSSYNEQFF
D gene: .; J gene: TRBJ2-7; V gene: TRBV6-5; clone size: .; CDR3 DNA: TGTGCCAGCTTTATGCTAGTGGCCTACGAGCAGTACTTC; CDR3 protein: CASFMLVAYEQYF
D gene: .; J gene: TRBJ1-5; V gene: TRBV6-2/TRBV6-3; clone size: few; CDR3 DNA: TGTGCCAGCAGTCCGTATAGCAATCAGCCCCAGCATTTT; CDR3 protein: CASSPYSNQPQHF
D gene: .; J gene: TRBJ1-2; V gene: TRBV6-5; clone size: .; CDR3 DNA: TGTGCCAGCAGTTACTCGGGTACAGAGATAAACTATGGCTACACCTTC; CDR3 protein: CASSYSGTEINYGYTF
D gene: TRBD1; J gene: TRBJ2-3; V gene: TRBV10-3; clone size: .; CDR3 DNA: TGTGCCATCTTGCGGCAGGGGGCCGATACGCAGTATTTT; CDR3 protein: CAILRQGADTQYF
D gene: TRBD1; J gene: TRBJ2-3; V gene: TRBV6-5; clone size: .; CDR3 DNA: TGTGCCAGCAACCGACAGGGGAGCACAGATACGCAGTATTTT; CDR3 protein: CASNRQGSTDTQYF
D gene: .; J gene: TRBJ1-2; V gene: TRBV6-2/TRBV6-3; clone size: .; CDR3 DNA: TGTGCCAGCAGTCCATCGACAGTAACCCGAAATGGCTACACCTTC; CDR3 protein: CASSPSTVTRNGYTF
D gene: TRBD2; J gene: TRBJ2-3; V gene: TRBV7-2; clone size: .; CDR3 DNA: TGTGCCAGCAGCTTTCGACTAGCGGGCGACACAGATACGCAGTATTTT; CDR3 protein: CASSFRLAGDTDTQYF
D gene: TRBD2; J gene: TRBJ2-4; V gene: TRBV3-1/TRBV3-2; clone size: .; CDR3 DNA: TGTGCCAGCAGCCGTGGCGGGGAGGGGAACATTCAGTACTTC; CDR3 protein: CASSRGGEGNIQYF
D gene: TRBD2; J gene: TRBJ2-3; V gene: TRBV20-1; clone size: .; CDR3 DNA: TGCAGTGCTAGTCTATCTAGCGGGAACACAGATACGCAGTATTTT; CDR3 protein: CSASLSSGNTDTQYF
D gene: .; J gene: TRBJ2-2; V gene: TRBV11-1; clone size: .; CDR3 DNA: TGTGCCAGCAGCCCCCGGGGGGAGCTGTTTTTT; CDR3 protein: CASSPRGELFF